These 18 T cell receptor beta chains came from one sample sequenced in a study of cytomegalovirus exposure and HLA in healthy donors. 13 Jbeta primers and 60 Vbeta primers were used for the PCR. Sequencing was performed with immunoSEQ multiplex PCR; in TCRdb, only in-frame clones are kept and a portion is missing. This table holds 150,000 to 200,000 clones, approximately 86% found once. Sample: PBMCs. The receptor source for this set is a woman under 30 in good health and CMV-seronegative.

The chain links TRBV27 to TRBJ2-1; 7 bases agree with TRBD2. J was trimmed by 9 bases and V by 7 bases; bases with no gene match: 12. Germline values: CDR1 MNHEY, CDR2 SMNVEV (reference sequence). CDR3 length: 14 amino acids. The CDR3 sequence is CASKPWEGVGEQFF. CDR3 bases: TGTGCCAGCAAACCTTGGGAGGGAGTTGGTGAGCAGTTCTTC.

This clone has a single count. The rearrangement uses TRBV27 and TRBJ2-2; 11 bases agree with TRBD2. This CDR3 has 16 residues. The V and J ends lost 6 bases and 4 bases, in that order; junction bases with no gene match: 7. Germline V CDR1 and CDR2: MNHEY, SMNVEV (reference sequence). CDR3 region: CASSPLAGDTTGELFF. The CDR3 region has the DNA TGTGCCAGCAGCCCACTAGCGGGAGATACCACCGGGGAGCTGTTTTTT.

The chain uses TRBV2 and TRBJ2-1; 8 positions agree with TRBD1. Per germline, CDR1 SNHLY and CDR2 FYNNEI. V dropped 6 bases and J dropped 6; count of bases not matched to a gene: 7. The CDR3 runs 14 residues. CDR3 region: CASRRTGLVNEQFF. CDR3 bases: TGTGCCAGCAGGAGGACAGGGTTGGTCAATGAGCAGTTCTTC.

Concerning this clone: One junction end does not reproduce the germline sequence, and a read error may be involved. V gene TRBV2 combines with J gene TRBJ2-5; possible D gene TRBD2, 5 bases. This CDR3 region has 13 residues. Germline CDR1 is SNHLY and CDR2 is FYNNEI. The CDR3 reads CARSGGPQETQYF. CDR3 nucleotide sequence: TGTGCCAGAAGTGGCGGGCCACAAGAGACCCAGTACTTC.

The J gene is TRBJ2-7, the V gene TRBV27; 9 nucleotides line up with TRBD1. Germline CDR1 MNHEY, CDR2 SMNVEV (reference sequence). V lost 3 bases to trimming and J lost 2 bases; unmatched junction nucleotides: 5. The CDR3 totals 15 residues. CDR3 DNA: TGTGCCAGCAGTTTCTCCGGGACAGGGCCCTACGAGCAGTACTTC. Its translation: CASSFSGTGPYEQYF.

This chain connects TRBV5-6 to TRBJ2-7, with D perhaps TRBD2 (6 bases). V dropped 0 bases and J dropped 10 bases, with 8 bases sitting between them. The germline V gene has CDR1 SGHDT and CDR2 YYEEEE. The CDR3 extends over 11 amino acids. DNA for the CDR3: TGTGCCAGCAGCTTGGGGGCGGGACAGTACTTC. Translated: CASSLGAGQYF.

The J gene is TRBJ1-4, the V gene TRBV30; 7 bases line up with TRBD1. J was trimmed by 5 bases and V by 2 bases; bases with no gene match: 5. The CDR3 is made up of 14 amino acids. Germline V lookup: CDR1 GTSNPN, CDR2 SVGIG (reference sequence). The CDR3 DNA follows: TGTGCCTGGAGTCAGGGGGGCCCGAATGAAAAACTGTTTTTT. Amino acid sequence: CAWSQGGPNEKLFF.

The V call is TRBV12-5, the J call TRBJ2-1; D is possibly TRBD1 (5 bases). Germline V gives CDR1 LGHNT, CDR2 FRNRAP. This CDR3 comprises 16 residues. Trimming removed 3 bases from V and 0 bases from J, with 12 bases in between. In DNA form, the CDR3 reads TGTGCTAGTGGTTTAATCCTTCAGGGCTCCTACAATGAGCAGTTCTTC. Amino acid sequence: CASGLILQGSYNEQFF.

DNA for the CDR3: TGTGCCAGCAGCTTCCTAAAGGCGGGGGGACTCAGGGAGCAGTTCTTC. Translated, it gives CASSFLKAGGLREQFF. This chain uses TRBV5-6 with TRBJ2-1, with TRBD2 identical over 8 bases. The ends lost 2 bases at V and 10 bases at J; junction bases unmatched: 14. CDR3 length: 16 residues. Germline values: CDR1 SGHDT, CDR2 YYEEEE.

This clone was counted once. The chain links TRBV19 to TRBJ2-5; perhaps TRBD2 as D (6 bases). Germline V lookup: CDR1 LNHDA, CDR2 SQIVND (reference sequence). Trimming stripped 1 base from V and 5 bases from J, with 14 bases between. The CDR3 runs 15 residues. This CDR3 reads CASSIGRGVEETQYF. The CDR3 DNA sequence: TGTGCCAGTAGTATAGGCCGCGGGGTAGAGGAGACCCAGTACTTC.

The chain combines TRBV30 with TRBJ1-5; D perhaps matches TRBD1 (5 bases). CDR3 length: 13 amino acids. The germline CDR1 and CDR2 sequences are GTSNPN and SVGIG (reference sequence). V lost 3 bases and J lost 5, with 11 bases in between. CDR3 loop: CAWSGGGDQPQHF. CDR3 DNA: TGTGCCTGGAGCGGGGGTGGCGATCAGCCCCAGCATTTT. Full variable domain (outside the CDR3, taken from reference TRBV30 and TRBJ1-5): SQTIHQWPATLVQPVGSPLSLECTVEGTSNPNLYWYRQAAGRGLQLLFYSVGIGQISSEVPQNLSASRPQDRQFILSSKKLLLSDSGFYLCAWSGGGDQPQHFGDGTRLSIL.

The chain couples TRBV11-3 to TRBJ2-3; a weak D match, TRBD2 (5 bases). Per the germline V gene, CDR1 is SGHNT and CDR2 is YENEEA. CDR3 size: 14 residues. V dropped 1 base and J dropped 1 base, with 6 bases sitting between them. The CDR3 DNA sequence: TGTGCCAGCAGCTTAGGGCGGGGCACAGATACGCAGTATTTT. Amino acids: CASSLGRGTDTQYF.

The gene calls are TRBV19 and TRBJ1-2; TRBD1 matches at 8 bases. The V and J ends lost 5 bases and 6 bases, in that order; junction bases with no gene match: 14. In germline, CDR1 is LNHDA, CDR2 SQIVND (reference sequence). CDR3 length: 16 amino acids. CDR3 sequence reads: CASSSYPGQGENGYTF. The CDR3 coding sequence is TGTGCCAGTAGTTCTTACCCTGGACAGGGAGAGAATGGCTACACCTTC.

The V call is TRBV7-9, the J call TRBJ1-5; D perhaps matches TRBD1 (5 bases). CDR1 is SEHNR, CDR2 FQNEAQ, per germline (reference sequence). The CDR3 runs to 18 residues. With 0 bases removed from V and 1 base from J, the gap between germline ends came to 16 bases. The CDR3 loop is CASSLAVGGATSNQPQHF. CDR3 DNA sequence: TGTGCCAGCAGCTTAGCGGTCGGGGGAGCGACCAGCAATCAGCCCCAGCATTTT.

The sample holds one count of this clone. The chain uses TRBV27 and TRBJ2-7; 10 positions agree with TRBD2. Germline V lookup: CDR1 MNHEY, CDR2 SMNVEV (reference sequence). The ends lost 3 bases at V and 2 bases at J; junction bases unmatched: 13. The CDR3 covers 18 residues. CDR3 coding DNA: TGTGCCAGCAGTTTCTCTGGATACCGACTAGCGGGTGCCTACGAGCAGTACTTC. This encodes CASSFSGYRLAGAYEQYF.

The rearrangement links TRBV6-1 to TRBJ1-2, with D perhaps TRBD1 (5 bases). This CDR3 spans 15 amino acids. Germline V gene data show CDR1 as MNHNS and CDR2 as SASEGT. Trimming left V 8 bases short and J 4 bases short, with 20 bases between. The CDR3 sequence: CASRFGDSPTYGYTF. CDR3 nucleotides: TGTGCCAGCCGCTTTGGCGACAGCCCTACCTATGGCTACACCTTC.

This chain uses TRBV10-2 with TRBJ2-7; the match to TRBD1 covers 8 bases. V shed 5 bases and J 2 bases; nucleotides not matched to a gene: 5. This CDR3 has 14 residues. Germline lookup yields CDR1 WSHSY and CDR2 SAAADI. CDR3 DNA sequence: TGCGCCAGCAGTTTGACAGGGGCTACCTACGAGCAGTACTTC. This sequence encodes CASSLTGATYEQYF.

With respect to this clone: Other DNA sequences in the sample encode the same CDR3. J is TRBJ2-7 and V is TRBV5-1, with TRBD2 matching over 13 bases. From germline, CDR1 is SGHRS and CDR2 YFSETQ. The J segment lost 4 bases and the V segment lost 1 base, leaving 2 bases of the junction unmatched. The CDR3 totals 15 residues. Written as DNA, the CDR3 is TGCGCCAGCAGCTTGAGGACTAGCGGGAGTTACGAGCAGTACTTC. The encoded protein is CASSLRTSGSYEQYF. Combining the CDR3 with reference TRBV5-1 and TRBJ2-7 gives the whole variable domain KAGVTQTPRYLIKTRGQQVTLSCSPISGHRSVSWYQQTPGQGLQFLFEYFSETQRNKGNFPGRFSGRQFSNSRSEMNVSTLELGDSALYLCASSLRTSGSYEQYFGPGTRLTVT.